Described below is a single T cell receptor (beta chain) sequence and its context. This clonotype was recorded a few times. It has no known antigen specificity. No clone much larger than this one lies a single base away; base qualities are absent. The CDR3 runs 16 residues from the cysteine to the phenylalanine. Only the CDR3 portion is preserved as DNA: 48 bases, with reading frame beginning at the first base. Trimming at the junction amounts to 5 bases on V and 2 bases on J, and the germline ends lie 16 bases apart. CDR1 and CDR2 (SGHNT, YENEEA) derive from the germline V gene. Taken with the paper, the label for treatment or condition translates to: allogeneic hematopoietic cell transplantation with graft depleted of TCRalphabeta T cells and CD19 B cells. Transplant recipients were children who received TCRalphabeta/CD19-depleted allogeneic hematopoietic cell grafts. The source of the sample is a study of T-cell reconstitution after alpha-beta-depleted transplantation in children (dated by TCRdb to the mid-2010s). With regard to the full study: Using TCR repertoire profiling, the study quantitatively followed how T-cell immune reconstitution unfolded in children after TCRalphabeta/CD19-depleted allogeneic hematopoietic cell transplantation.

The library relied on PCR. Sequencing was performed on an Illumina HiSeq 2500. Molecular barcoding was employed in the preparation of TCR libraries, with unique molecular identifiers being used to normalize TCRbeta repertoire quantification. The public reads were quality trimmed at Q25 with fastp and then assembled into clones with MiXCR by TCRdb, keeping productive beta chains. For every CDR3 protein sequence, its rows merge into one entry that carries the most common genes and DNA. This sample holds approximately 79,000 distinct CDR3 sequences; approximately 18% were observed only once. The ten biggest clones cover approximately 51% of the sample. What the study reported, not specific to this receptor: Hyperexpanded clone frequencies declined over subsequent months; after one year, T-cell counts and TCRbeta diversity were mostly attributed to newly produced T cells. In some patients, high TCRbeta diversity at day 60 was attributed to recipient T cells and intrathymic progenitors that had survived conditioning. About two months after transplant, the apparently early recovery of alphabetaT-cell counts reportedly depended on just several hundred clones that had expanded rapidly and came from non-depleted graft cells.

The clonotype originates from a male patient between 2 and 10 years old who had a stem cell transplant for acute lymphoblastic leukemia, so the T cells may come from the graft donor. Rearrangement joined TRBV11-3 to TRBJ2-1; a confident D gene designation cannot be given. Here the sequenced sample was PBMCs, mostly from graft donor cells, taken 360 days after TCRalphabeta/CD19-depleted stem cell transplant. The CDR3 is CASSPIPDGAYNEQFF. Read as DNA, the sequence is TGTGCCAGCAGCCCAATCCCCGACGGAGCCTACAATGAGCAGTTCTTC.